This passage covers 3 T cell receptor beta chains from one sample sequenced in a study of T cells in Graves' hyperthyroidism and ophthalmopathy. Amplified TCR beta CDR3 regions derived from RNA transcripts. HTBI primers were the set used in a first-round RT-PCR of the TCR CDR3. TCRdb reanalysed the multiplex PCR reads using MiXCR and keeps one entry per CDR3 protein. This sample yields over 700,000 distinct CDR3 sequences, of which 30% to 40% are seen a single time; roughly 30% belongs to the top ten. Material: blood. The receptors derive from a woman aged 40 to 50 with Graves' hyperthyroidism.

The chain carries TRBV5-4 and TRBJ2-3, with D unresolved. CDR1 and CDR2 from the germline V gene are SGHNT and YYREEE (reference sequence). Trimming removed 0 bases at V and 1 base at J, with 15 bases between. The CDR3 has 17 residues. CDR3: CASSLVVHSSGTDTQYF. The DNA for the CDR3 is TGTGCCAGCAGCTTGGTGGTCCACTCCTCAGGCACAGATACGCAGTATTTT.

V and J are TRBV24-1 and TRBJ2-1; tentative D call: TRBD2 (5 bases). The CDR3 covers 15 residues. Trimming pared 0 bases from V and 10 bases from J, leaving 15 bases between. CDR1 and CDR2 from the germline V gene are KGHDR and SFDVKD. The CDR3 nucleotides read TGTGCCACCAGTGATTTGTCCAGCGGCAACCGGGAGCAGTTCTTC. This gives the protein CATSDLSSGNREQFF.

This clonotype has a count of ten or more. J is TRBJ1-1 and V is TRBV10-1; D is unresolved. Germline V CDR1 and CDR2: WNHNN, SYGVQD (reference sequence). The CDR3 has 13 residues. Trimming took off 0 bases at V and 0 bases at J, with 2 bases between the two ends. CDR3 protein: CASSESVNTEAFF. CDR3 DNA: TGCGCCAGCAGTGAGTCCGTGAACACTGAAGCTTTCTTT.